Below, one TCR beta chain is given with its context. Sample time point: peripheral blood 6 weeks after treatment start. It was locally advanced or metastatic urothelial carcinoma that patients had. The protocol was immunoSEQ multiplex PCR, while the TCRdb copy is restricted to in-frame clones and leaves out a portion. The sample holds roughly 76,000 clones, more than 85% seen once. This sample stems from a study of PD-L1 blockade in urothelial cancer. Study-level information: About 90% of the 29 patients were men who had bladder-origin urothelial cancer. Patients' histories included 0 to 3 prior chemotherapy regimens.

The CDR3 is 16 residues long. CDR1 is SGHTA, CDR2 FQGNSA, per germline. Trimming left V 1 base short and J 4 bases short, with 17 bases between. The sample in question was PBMCs, obtained around atezolizumab (anti-PD-L1) treatment. The sequence derives from an elderly woman with urothelial cancer. This sequence joins TRBV7-2 and TRBJ2-7; D perhaps matches TRBD1 (6 bases). The CDR3 protein is CASSLGQGTLPYEQYF. The DNA of the CDR3 is TGTGCCAGCAGCTTAGGGCAGGGGACCCTACCTTACGAGCAGTACTTC.